Sequencing of this T cell receptor beta chain was carried out in a study of blood T cells in healthy people across ages. V lost 8 bases and J 0 bases, leaving 20 bases between the germline ends. Germline V gives CDR1 MNHNS, CDR2 SASEGT. The CDR3 has 17 residues. Next came a second PCR, run for roughly 6 to 11 cycles, which used a sample-barcoded 5' primer along with a J-beta primer mix. Tagging of each cDNA molecule was performed by a template-switch adaptor with 12 random nucleotides. TCRdb reanalysed the 5' RACE reads using MiXCR and keeps one entry per CDR3 protein. The profile shows about 1.4 million distinct CDR3 sequences, approximately 63% of them singletons.

This rearrangement joins TRBV6-1 to TRBJ2-4; D is undetermined. The sample consisted of blood. The sequence derives from a man aged 18-30 years in good health. For the CDR3, the DNA is TGTGCCAGCGCTAAATTTAACAAGGATCTAGCCAAAAACATTCAGTACTTC. This gives the protein CASAKFNKDLAKNIQYF.